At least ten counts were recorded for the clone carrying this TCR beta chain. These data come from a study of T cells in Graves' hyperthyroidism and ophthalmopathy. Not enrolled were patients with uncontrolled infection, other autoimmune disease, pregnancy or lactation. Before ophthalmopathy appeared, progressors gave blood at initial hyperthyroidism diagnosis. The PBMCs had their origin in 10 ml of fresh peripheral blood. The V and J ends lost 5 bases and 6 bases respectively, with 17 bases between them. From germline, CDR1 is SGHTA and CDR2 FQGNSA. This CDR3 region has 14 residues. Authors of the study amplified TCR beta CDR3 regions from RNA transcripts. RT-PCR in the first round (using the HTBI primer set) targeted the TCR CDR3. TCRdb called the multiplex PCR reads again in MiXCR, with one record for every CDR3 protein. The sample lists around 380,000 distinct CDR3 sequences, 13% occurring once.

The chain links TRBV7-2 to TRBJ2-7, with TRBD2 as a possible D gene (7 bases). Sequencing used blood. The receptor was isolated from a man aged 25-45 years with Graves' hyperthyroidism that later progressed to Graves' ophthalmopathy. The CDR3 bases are TGTGCCAGCAGCAAGGGGGGGGGGCTGGTCGAGCAGTACTTC. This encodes CASSKGGGLVEQYF.